This is a list of T cell receptor beta chains from one sample in a study of T-cell memory formation after mild COVID-19. MiXCR was run by TCRdb on the 5' RACE reads, yielding one entry per CDR3 protein. The sample has about 150,000 distinct CDR3 sequences, approximately 6% seen once. The sequencing sample was made of PBMCs or a T cell subset sorted from them (not recorded which). The source of these receptors is an adult woman who had mild COVID-19 (a few samples of this study predate the infection). Cell type and time point are not known. Both conserved end residues are part of each CDR3. The D gene is left open where the match is weak. Size tells how often a clone was seen (once, few, many) or the class of an expanded clone, and some rows leave it out.

J | size | D | V | DNA | CDR3
TRBJ1-2 | few | TRBD1 | TRBV12-3/TRBV12-4 | TGTGCCAGCAGTTTAGCCCACTGGGAACCGGGACAGACTAACTATGGCTACACCTTC | CASSLAHWEPGQTNYGYTF
TRBJ2-5 | - | TRBD2 | TRBV7-9 | TGTGCCAGCAGCTCGCTTAGCGGGAGTAAGACCCGGGAGACCCAGTACTTC | CASSSLSGSKTRETQYF
TRBJ2-5 | many | - | TRBV6-1 | TGTGCCAGCAGTGAAAACGCCCCCGGGACCCAGTACTTC | CASSENAPGTQYF
TRBJ2-1 | many | - | TRBV5-4 | TGTGCCAGCAGCTTACGACCGTACAATGAGCAGTTCTTC | CASSLRPYNEQFF
TRBJ2-5 | many | TRBD2 | TRBV3-1 | TGTGCCAGCAGCCAGGGACTAGCGGGGGCAGAAAAAGAGACCCAGTACTTC | CASSQGLAGAEKETQYF
TRBJ1-6 | - | - | TRBV4-1 | TGCGCCAGCAGCCAATACAGAGATAATTCACCCCTCCACTTT | CASSQYRDNSPLHF
TRBJ1-4 | - | - | TRBV7-9 | TGTGCCAGCAGCTCTGGAACGGGCCCCCCGGAAAAACTGTTTTTT | CASSSGTGPPEKLFF
TRBJ1-3 | few | - | TRBV12-3/TRBV12-4 | TGTGCCAGCAGTTTGGGACACCCTTCTGGAAACACCATATATTTT | CASSLGHPSGNTIYF
TRBJ1-3 | - | - | TRBV7-2 | TGTGCCAGCAGCTTTAGCCTCGCTGGAAACACCATATATTTT | CASSFSLAGNTIYF
TRBJ1-2 | - | - | TRBV4-3 | TGCGCCAGCAGCGCTAGGGGGTTTGACTATGGCTACACCTTC | CASSARGFDYGYTF
TRBJ2-1 | few | TRBD2 | TRBV2 | TGTGCCAGCAGGCCCGGACTAGCGGGGGGGTCCAATGAGCAGTTCTTC | CASRPGLAGGSNEQFF
TRBJ2-1 | - | TRBD2 | TRBV4-2 | TGTGCCAGCAGCCCTCAAACCTGGACTAGCGGTGACAATGAGCAGTTCTTC | CASSPQTWTSGDNEQFF
TRBJ2-3 | few | TRBD2 | TRBV10-3 | TGTGCCATCAGCCGACTAGCGGGGGACACAGATACGCAGTATTTT | CAISRLAGDTDTQYF
TRBJ1-5 | many | - | TRBV7-8 | TGTGCCAGCAGCTATAATAGCAATCAGCCCCAGCATTTT | CASSYNSNQPQHF
TRBJ1-1 | many | - | TRBV4-3 | TGCGCCAGCAGCGGATGGGGGGGAGCGATGAACACTGAAGCTTTCTTT | CASSGWGGAMNTEAFF
TRBJ1-5 | - | TRBD1 | TRBV6-2/TRBV6-3 | TGTGCCAGCAGTGGGACAGCTCCCAATCAGCCCCAGCATTTT | CASSGTAPNQPQHF
TRBJ1-2 | many | - | TRBV20-1 | TGCAGTGCTAGAGATCCTGTAGTCGGCTACACCTTC | CSARDPVVGYTF
TRBJ1-6 | few | - | TRBV4-2 | TGTGCCAGCAGCCAAGAATTGATAAATTCACCCCTCCACTTT | CASSQELINSPLHF
TRBJ1-4 | - | - | TRBV18 | TGTGCCAGCTCACGGGGGACAAGAGATGAAAAACTGTTTTTT | CASSRGTRDEKLFF
TRBJ2-7 | many | - | TRBV7-2 | TGTGCCAGCAGCTTAGGACCGGGGTCTTCCTACGAGCAGTACTTC | CASSLGPGSSYEQYF
TRBJ1-2 | many | TRBD1 | TRBV7-9 | TGTGCCAGCAGCTCCGGACAGGGGGACACGTATGGCTACACCTTC | CASSSGQGDTYGYTF
TRBJ1-3 | few | - | TRBV3-1 | TGTGCCAGCAGCCAAGATCACAACAGCAGAAACACCATATATTTT | CASSQDHNSRNTIYF
TRBJ2-7 | few | TRBD1 | TRBV6-6 | TGTGCCAGCAGTTACGGACAGGACAGCTACGCGCAGTACTTC | CASSYGQDSYAQYF
TRBJ1-2 | few | TRBD1 | TRBV12-3/TRBV12-4 | TGTGCCAGCAGTCGGACAGGACTTGGCTACACCTTC | CASSRTGLGYTF
TRBJ2-7 | few | TRBD1 | TRBV30 | TGTGCCTGGAGGATCCAGGGGGCCTTCTACGAGCAGTACTTC | CAWRIQGAFYEQYF
TRBJ2-3 | many | - | TRBV7-9 | TGTGCCAGCAGCTTAGCACGCTGGTTTGAGACTAGCACAGATACGCAGTATTTT | CASSLARWFETSTDTQYF
TRBJ2-1 | few | TRBD2 | TRBV12-3/TRBV12-4 | TGTGCCAGCACCTCATGGGAGGGGAATTACAATGAGCAGTTCTTC | CASTSWEGNYNEQFF
TRBJ2-1 | many | TRBD2 | TRBV7-8 | TGTGCCAGCAGCTCGCGTAGAGGACTAGCGGCACATGAGCAGTTCTTC | CASSSRRGLAAHEQFF
TRBJ2-1 | many | TRBD2 | TRBV5-1 | TGCGCCAGCAGCGTGGATCTAGCGGGAGGGCCAAATGAGCAGTTCTTC | CASSVDLAGGPNEQFF
TRBJ2-2 | few | - | TRBV30 | TGTGCCTGGTTCGGGGCCCTGGGGAACACCGGGGAGCTGTTTTTT | CAWFGALGNTGELFF
TRBJ2-5 | many | - | TRBV18 | TGTGCCAGCTCATCGTATGGGGGAGGAGAGACCCAGTACTTC | CASSSYGGGETQYF
TRBJ2-5 | - | - | TRBV7-2 | TGTGCCAGCAGCCAGTGGGTCCGAGAGACCCAGTACTTC | CASSQWVRETQYF
TRBJ2-2 | many | - | TRBV3-1 | TGTGCCAGCACCCGGACAGTCTCAAGCGGGGAGCTGTTTTTT | CASTRTVSSGELFF
TRBJ1-2 | - | - | TRBV7-9 | TGTGCCAGCAGCCCAATGGGACACGACGACTATGGCTACACCTTC | CASSPMGHDDYGYTF
TRBJ2-3 | many | - | TRBV5-1 | TGCGCCAGCAGCTTGAGCTCGGCAGATACGCAGTATTTT | CASSLSSADTQYF
TRBJ2-3 | - | TRBD2 | TRBV5-1 | TGCGCCAGCAGCTTGGGGACTAGTCAACATAGCACAGATACGCAGTATTTT | CASSLGTSQHSTDTQYF
TRBJ2-7 | many | TRBD1 | TRBV4-1 | TGCGCCAGCAGCCAAGTGGGCAGGGGGAACTACGAGCAGTACTTC | CASSQVGRGNYEQYF
TRBJ1-2 | many | - | TRBV6-5 | TGTGCCAGCACCAATCACAGGGTTTACGGCTACACCTTC | CASTNHRVYGYTF
TRBJ2-3 | few | TRBD2 | TRBV4-1 | TGCGCCAGCAGCCAAGACGGAGCGGGAGGGCCGGTAGATACGCAGTATTTT | CASSQDGAGGPVDTQYF
TRBJ2-5 | - | - | TRBV20-1 | TGCAGTGCTAGTAACTTTGGGAGAATGGTGGAGACCCAGTACTTC | CSASNFGRMVETQYF
TRBJ1-2 | many | TRBD1 | TRBV15 | TGTGCCACCAGCAGAGATAGGACAGGGTCCAATGGCTACACCTTC | CATSRDRTGSNGYTF
TRBJ2-1 | few | TRBD2 | TRBV5-1 | TGCGCCAGCAGCTCGGCAGGGACTAGCGGTCAAAATGAGCAGTTCTTC | CASSSAGTSGQNEQFF
TRBJ2-5 | few | - | TRBV5-1 | TGCGCCAGCAGCCTTACCCAAGAGACCCAGTACTTC | CASSLTQETQYF
TRBJ1-2 | - | - | TRBV5-4 | TGTGCCAGCAGCCCACGGCCTACGCGGGGCTACACCTTC | CASSPRPTRGYTF
TRBJ2-7 | - | TRBD2 | TRBV7-6 | TGTGCCAGCAGCACCTCACCGGGACTAGCGCCTACCTACGAGCAGTACTTC | CASSTSPGLAPTYEQYF
TRBJ2-4 | many | - | TRBV20-1 | TGCAGTGCTAGAGATGTGAATCAAGACATTCAGTACTTC | CSARDVNQDIQYF
TRBJ2-7 | many | TRBD1 | TRBV9 | TGTGCCAGCAGCGTCGGTGGGACAGTATCCGAGCAGTACTTC | CASSVGGTVSEQYF
TRBJ2-1 | many | - | TRBV10-3 | TGTGCCATCAGTGATTCCCATGACGTCAATGAGCAGTTCTTC | CAISDSHDVNEQFF
TRBJ1-5 | many | - | TRBV12-3/TRBV12-4 | TGTGCCAGCAGTTTGAGTCAGGGGAGCAATCAGCCCCAGCATTTT | CASSLSQGSNQPQHF
TRBJ1-5 | few | - | TRBV6-6 | TGTGCCAGCTTGAGGGGGGGTAGCAATCAGCCCCAGCATTTT | CASLRGGSNQPQHF
TRBJ1-5 | - | - | TRBV29-1 | TGCAGCGTTGTGGGAGATAATCAGCCCCAGCATTTT | CSVVGDNQPQHF
TRBJ2-3 | few | - | TRBV12-3/TRBV12-4 | TGTGCCAGCAGGCAGGGGACAGATACGCAGTATTTT | CASRQGTDTQYF
TRBJ2-1 | few | TRBD2 | TRBV12-3/TRBV12-4 | TGTGCCAGCAGTTTGTCTAGCGGGAGGGGGAAGCAGTTCTTC | CASSLSSGRGKQFF
TRBJ2-3 | many | TRBD2 | TRBV10-3 | TGTGCCATTAACCGCGGGGGGGTTGGGGCAGATACGCAGTATTTT | CAINRGGVGADTQYF
TRBJ2-2 | many | - | TRBV7-9 | TGTGCCAGCAGCTCTAAGAACACCGGGGAGCTGTTTTTT | CASSSKNTGELFF
TRBJ1-3 | many | - | TRBV11-2 | TGTGCCAGCAGCTTAGTCCCCGTTTTCTCTGGAAACACCATATATTTT | CASSLVPVFSGNTIYF
TRBJ2-7 | many | TRBD1 | TRBV7-2 | TGTGCCAGCAGCCAATACAGGGGTACCTACGAGCAGTACTTC | CASSQYRGTYEQYF
TRBJ2-1 | few | - | TRBV24-1 | TGTGCCACCAAGGCCGGGGGTCCCGTCCATGAGCAGTTCTTC | CATKAGGPVHEQFF